A single sample is the source of the 5 T cell receptor beta chains below, sequenced in a study of identical twins. TCRdb redid the calling of the 5' RACE reads with MiXCR, one entry per CDR3 protein. The sample lists 550,000 to 700,000 distinct CDR3 sequences; 21% were seen once. These records were also assigned to another study, of T cells expressing NK-cell markers.

Sequenced input: PBMCs. These receptor sequences come from a woman aged 18-29 years in good health.

This chain joins TRBV27 and TRBJ2-3; a weak D match, TRBD1 (5 bases). This CDR3 has 12 residues. Trimming removed 5 bases from V and 4 bases from J, with 7 bases in between. Looked up from germline, CDR1 is MNHEY and CDR2 is SMNVEV (reference sequence). The CDR3 DNA reads as TGTGCCAGCAGTGGGGCCGCAGATACGCAGTATTTT. Its protein is CASSGAADTQYF.

This clonotype was seen only a few times. The chain couples TRBV7-2 to TRBJ2-2, with D unclear. This CDR3 contains 17 residues. V was pared by 1 base and J by 7 bases, with 19 bases between. Germline values: CDR1 SGHTA, CDR2 FQGNSA. In DNA, the CDR3 is TGTGCCAGCAGCTTAGGGGGATCGGGTTCGAGAATCGGGGAGCTGTTTTTT. The encoded protein is CASSLGGSGSRIGELFF.

V and J are TRBV27 and TRBJ2-3; 9 nucleotides agree with TRBD2. Per the germline V gene, CDR1 is MNHEY and CDR2 is SMNVEV (reference sequence). Germline trimming cut 7 bases from V and 2 bases from J; bases unmatched to any gene: 7. This CDR3 region has 15 residues. CDR3 sequence: CASNVLAGLTDTQYF. In nucleotides, the CDR3 is TGTGCCAGCAACGTACTAGCGGGTCTCACAGATACGCAGTATTTT.

This clonotype was picked up a small number of times. V and J are TRBV9 and TRBJ1-2, with D hard to call. The CDR3 consists of 11 residues. Between the trimmed V and J ends, which lost 4 bases and 8 bases, there was a span of 9 bases. Germline assignment: CDR1 SGDLS and CDR2 YYNGEE. Here the CDR3 DNA reads TGTGCCAGCAGCTCTCGGACGGGCTACACCTTC. It specifies CASSSRTGYTF. Based on the CDR3 plus reference TRBV9 and TRBJ1-2, the full variable domain is DSGVTQTPKHLITATGQRVTLRCSPRSGDLSVYWYQQSLDQGLQFLIQYYNGEERAKGNILERFSAQQFPDLHSELNLSSLELGDSALYFCASSSRTGYTFGSGTRLTVV.

This clonotype has only a few counts. The genes are TRBV7-2 and TRBJ1-6; D gene ambiguous. CDR3 length: 13 residues. CDR1 is SGHTA and CDR2 is FQGNSA in the germline V gene. Trimming left V 8 bases short and J 0 bases short, with 5 bases between. CDR3 residues: CASLVSYNSPLHF. CDR3 nucleotides: TGTGCCAGCCTAGTCTCCTATAATTCACCCCTCCACTTT.